A single sample gave rise to the 21 T cell receptor beta chains below, sequenced in a study of blood T cells in healthy people across ages. With a J-beta primer mix and a sample-barcoded 5' primer, a second PCR ran about 6 to 11 cycles. TCRdb ran MiXCR on the 5' RACE reads and lists one entry per CDR3 protein. The table includes some 800,000 distinct CDR3 sequences, under 45% detected once. Specimen: blood. The receptors originated from a man between 60 and 70 years old in good health.

The table lists this clonotype with a few counts. V is TRBV7-9 and J is TRBJ2-2; D remains ambiguous. Trimming left V 5 bases short and J 0 bases short, with 7 bases between. Germline CDR1 SEHNR, CDR2 FQNEAQ (reference sequence). CDR3 length equals 14 residues. Written as DNA, the CDR3 is TGTGCCAGCAGCAAAAATTCGAACACCGGGGAGCTGTTTTTT. Residues: CASSKNSNTGELFF.

As regards this clonotype: The junction and the germline gene differ at one end; a read error may be behind it. The chain couples TRBV10-1 to TRBJ2-3; 11 nucleotides line up with TRBD2. CDR3 length: 18 residues. The germline V gene encodes CDR1 WNHNN and CDR2 SYGVQD (reference sequence). The CDR3 here is CVSSESGIAGGNTDTQYF. DNA for the CDR3: TGCGTCAGCAGTGAGTCGGGAATAGCGGGGGGGAACACAGATACGCAGTATTTT.

This clonotype was counted between two and nine times. This rearrangement joins TRBV9 to TRBJ2-1; D perhaps matches TRBD2 (5 bases). Trimming pared 0 bases from V and 4 bases from J, leaving 8 bases between. This CDR3 spans 14 amino acids. Looked up from germline, CDR1 is SGDLS and CDR2 is YYNGEE. CDR3 DNA: TGTGCCAGCAGCGTAGCATCGGGGTACAATGAGCAGTTCTTC. It yields the protein CASSVASGYNEQFF. The full variable domain, completed using reference TRBV9 and TRBJ2-1, is DSGVTQTPKHLITATGQRVTLRCSPRSGDLSVYWYQQSLDQGLQFLIQYYNGEERAKGNILERFSAQQFPDLHSELNLSSLELGDSALYFCASSVASGYNEQFFGPGTRLTVL.

This clonotype has just a few counts. This chain links TRBV6-2 or TRBV6-3 with TRBJ2-1, with D tentatively TRBD1 (6 bases). The germline gives CDR1 MNHEY, CDR2 SVGEGT. With 4 bases removed from V and 7 bases from J, the gap between germline ends came to 17 bases. The length of the CDR3 is 15 residues. CDR3 DNA: TGTGCCAGCAGTTCCACCGGGACATTCGTTAATGAGCAGTTCTTC. It encodes CASSSTGTFVNEQFF.

The V call is TRBV4-3, the J call TRBJ2-7; TRBD2 matches 10 bases. The end of the DNA is better explained by TRBJ2-5, so the J call may be wrong. The CDR3 spans 21 residues. CDR1 is LGHNA, CDR2 YSLEER, per germline. The CDR3 DNA sequence: TGCGCCAGCAGCCAAGTGCTGAGGACTAGCGGCGTACGTGTGTTGCTGCAGACCCAGTACTTC. Protein sequence: CASSQVLRTSGVRVLLQTQYF.

This clonotype was detected only a few times. V gene TRBV21-1 combines with J gene TRBJ2-7; the table's D call, TRBD1, has no DNA check behind it. TRBV21-1 is an annotated pseudogene. The CDR3 runs to 17 residues. CDR3 loop: CASSTFWARDRGYEQYF. The CDR3 coding sequence is TGTGCCAGCAGCACCTTCTGGGCGCGGGACAGGGGTTACGAGCAGTACTTC.

This clonotype was detected only a few times. This chain uses TRBV20-1 with TRBJ2-1; the match to TRBD2 covers 7 bases. This CDR3 is 14 amino acids long. Germline V CDR1 and CDR2: DFQATT, SNEGSKA (reference sequence). CDR3 in DNA: TGCAGCCCGGGGAGCGGGACCTCCTACAATGAGCAGTTCTTC. Protein sequence: CSPGSGTSYNEQFF.

The rearrangement uses TRBV5-1 and TRBJ2-5, with D perhaps matching TRBD1 (5 bases). The ends were cut back, 1 base at V and 11 bases at J, with 15 bases in the middle. This CDR3 spans 13 amino acids. In germline, CDR1 is SGHRS, CDR2 YFSETQ. The CDR3 loop reads CASSLLREVEQYF. CDR3 sequence (DNA): TGCGCCAGCAGCTTGCTCAGGGAAGTTGAGCAGTACTTC.

In this sample, this clonotype turned up a few times. The chain employs TRBV6-2 or TRBV6-3 and TRBJ2-5; TRBD1 matches 8 bases. This CDR3 has 16 amino acids. V was pared by 7 bases and J by 4 bases, with 14 bases of the junction left unmatched. From germline, CDR1 is MNHEY and CDR2 SVGEGT. This chain's CDR3 is CASIRADQGARETQYF. The CDR3 DNA is TGTGCCAGCATTAGGGCCGATCAGGGGGCTCGAGAGACCCAGTACTTC.

The chain links TRBV7-9 to TRBJ2-3, with D unresolved. The V gene lost 5 bases and the J gene lost 5 bases, with 11 bases spanning the gap. Germline V gives CDR1 SEHNR, CDR2 FQNEAQ (reference sequence). The CDR3 contains 13 residues. The CDR3 region has the DNA TGTGCCAGCAGCCCCCGGAACGGAGATACGCAGTATTTT. Its translation is CASSPRNGDTQYF. The full variable domain, with the rest looked up from reference TRBV7-9 and TRBJ2-3, is DTGVSQNPRHKITKRGQNVTFRCDPISEHNRLYWYRQTLGQGPEFLTYFQNEAQLEKSRLLSDRFSAERPKGSFSTLEIQRTEQGDSAMYLCASSPRNGDTQYFGPGTRLTVL.

This chain joins TRBV9 and TRBJ1-1; 7 bases map to TRBD1. V trimming: 3 bases; J trimming: 4 bases; junction bases outside the gene matches: 18. This CDR3 contains 18 residues. Germline V gives CDR1 SGDLS, CDR2 YYNGEE. This CDR3 is CASSAVRNPTGDGTEAFF. The CDR3 DNA reads TGTGCCAGCAGCGCAGTCCGTAATCCTACAGGGGATGGCACTGAAGCTTTCTTT.

V usage is TRBV5-1 and J usage is TRBJ1-2, with TRBD1 as a possible D gene (5 bases). Germline values: CDR1 SGHRS, CDR2 YFSETQ. The CDR3 is 15 residues long. V lost 4 bases to trimming and J lost 1 base, with 14 bases between them. The CDR3 is CASSPWDGDNYGYTF. The CDR3 DNA follows: TGCGCCAGCAGCCCGTGGGACGGTGATAACTATGGCTACACCTTC.

This clonotype was recorded at least ten times. The rearrangement links TRBV7-3 to TRBJ2-7; 9 bases agree with TRBD1. The CDR3 totals 14 residues. From germline, CDR1 is SGHTA and CDR2 FQGTGA. In DNA form, the CDR3 reads TGTGTCAACCGGGGACAGGGCCGAACCTACGAGCAGTACTTC. Protein sequence: CVNRGQGRTYEQYF.

This clonotype was counted between two and nine times. This chain uses TRBV28 with TRBJ2-7; TRBD1 is a possible D gene (6 bases). Per the germline V gene, CDR1 is MDHEN and CDR2 is SYDVKM. The CDR3 contains 14 residues. Trimming removed 6 bases at V and 3 bases at J, with 15 bases between. DNA of the CDR3: TGTGCCAGCAGCACCATAGAGGGGGACTACGAGCAGTACTTC. It specifies CASSTIEGDYEQYF.

The table lists this clonotype with a few counts. The rearrangement joins TRBV29-1 to TRBJ2-7, with D hard to call. The V and J ends lost 5 bases and 6 bases respectively, with 14 bases between them. CDR1 is SQVTM and CDR2 is ANQGSEA in the germline V gene. The CDR3 consists of 12 residues. CDR3 nucleotides: TGCAGCGTTACTCTACCCTCGGGCGAGCAGTACTTC. Amino acids: CSVTLPSGEQYF.

As for this clonotype: The junction differs from germline at one of its ends, possibly a read error. This chain uses TRBV7-2 with TRBJ2-1, with 7 bases fitting TRBD1. The CDR3 is made up of 17 amino acids. Germline V CDR1 and CDR2: SGHTA, FQGNSA. In DNA, the CDR3 is TGTGCCGGCAGCTTAGCCCCCGGGACAGTTCTCTCAGAGACCCAGTTCTTC. Translation: CAGSLAPGTVLSETQFF.

This clonotype was seen once. The junction does not match germline at one end; this may be a read error. This chain links TRBV7-3 with TRBJ2-3; 7 bases fit TRBD1. The germline CDR1 and CDR2 sequences are SGHTA and FQGTGA. This CDR3 is 16 amino acids long. Here the CDR3 DNA reads TGTGCTAGCAGCGCGAACAGGGGAGTTGGCACAGATACGCAGTATTTT. This gives the protein CASSANRGVGTDTQYF. The full variable domain, rest sourced from reference TRBV7-3 and TRBJ2-3, is GAGVSQTPSNKVTEKGKYVELRCDPISGHTALYWYRQSLGQGPEFLIYFQGTGAADDSGLPNDRFFAVRPEGSVSTLKIQRTERGDSAVYLCASSANRGVGTDTQYFGPGTRLTVL.

CDR3 bases: TGTGCCAGCAGTTACCAGGGGGCAATTAATGAAAAACTGTTTTTT. Protein: CASSYQGAINEKLFF. The V and J genes are TRBV6-5 and TRBJ1-4, with 8 nucleotides matching TRBD1. Germline-derived CDR1 and CDR2 are MNHEY and SVGAGI. J was trimmed by 4 bases and V by 2 bases; bases with no gene match: 3. The CDR3 is 15 amino acids.

This chain uses TRBV5-1 with TRBJ1-1; 8 bases map to TRBD1. The V and J ends lost 0 bases and 0 bases, in that order; junction bases with no gene match: 4. The CDR3 has 16 amino acids. CDR1 is SGHRS, CDR2 YFSETQ, per germline. CDR3 in amino acids: CASSLDRGGLNTEAFF. CDR3 coding DNA: TGCGCCAGCAGCTTGGACAGGGGGGGACTGAACACTGAAGCTTTCTTT.

The J gene is TRBJ1-1, the V gene TRBV5-1; D is unresolved. Germline CDR1 and CDR2: SGHRS and YFSETQ. This CDR3 is 15 amino acids long. Trimming took 0 bases from V and 1 from J, leaving 10 bases between them. The CDR3 sequence is CASSLDGKANTEAFF. The CDR3 DNA sequence: TGCGCCAGCAGCTTGGACGGAAAGGCGAACACTGAAGCTTTCTTT.

This clonotype was counted a few times. CDR3 residues: CASSQVRQGGSEQFF. Here the CDR3 DNA reads TGTGCCAGCAGCCAAGTTAGACAGGGGGGATCTGAGCAGTTCTTC. The chain is built from TRBV3-1 and TRBJ2-1; TRBD1 aligns across 9 bases. V was clipped by 1 base and J by 9 bases; unmatched bases: 7. Germline V gene data show CDR1 as LGHDT and CDR2 as YNNKEL (reference sequence). The CDR3 sequence is 15 residues long.